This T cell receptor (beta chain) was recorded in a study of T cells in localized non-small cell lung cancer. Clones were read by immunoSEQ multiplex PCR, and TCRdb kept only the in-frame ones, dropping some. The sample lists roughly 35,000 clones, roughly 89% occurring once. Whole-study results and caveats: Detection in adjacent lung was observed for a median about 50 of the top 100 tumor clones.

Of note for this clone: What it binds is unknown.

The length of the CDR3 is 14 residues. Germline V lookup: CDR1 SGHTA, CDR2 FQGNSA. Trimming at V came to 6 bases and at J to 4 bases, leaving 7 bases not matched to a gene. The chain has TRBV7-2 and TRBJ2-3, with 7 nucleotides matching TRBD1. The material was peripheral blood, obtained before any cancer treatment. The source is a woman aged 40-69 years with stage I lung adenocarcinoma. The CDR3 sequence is CASSRQGAADTQYF. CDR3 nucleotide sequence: TGTGCCAGCAGTAGACAGGGAGCCGCAGATACGCAGTATTTT.